These T cell receptor beta chains were read from a single sample in a study of cytomegalovirus exposure and HLA in healthy donors. Libraries were prepared by immunoSEQ multiplex PCR; TCRdb keeps only in-frame clonotypes and omits some of them. Here the sample spans about 160,000 clones, 80% to 85% being singletons. The sample was PBMCs. These receptors were obtained from a man aged 50-59 years in good health and CMV-seropositive. Both conserved end residues are part of each CDR3. Fields, in order: J gene, V gene, D gene, clone size, CDR3 protein, CDR3 DNA. A D gene is named only where the DNA matches it firmly. Size is stated for part of the rows, as once, few or many counts, or as a class when the clone is expanded.

j_gene: TRBJ1-2
v_gene: TRBV21-1
d_gene: NA
abundance: NA
CDR3aa: CASSIADYGYTF
CDR3nt: TGTGCCAGCAGCATTGCGGATTATGGCTACACCTTC

j_gene: TRBJ2-1
v_gene: TRBV5-4
d_gene: NA
abundance: NA
CDR3aa: CASSLGQLMALRDEQFF
CDR3nt: TGTGCCAGCAGCTTGGGACAGCTAATGGCACTAAGGGATGAGCAGTTCTTC

j_gene: TRBJ2-1
v_gene: TRBV28
d_gene: TRBD2
abundance: NA
CDR3aa: CASDSSGNEQFF
CDR3nt: TGTGCCAGCGATTCTAGCGGCAATGAGCAGTTCTTC

j_gene: TRBJ2-5
v_gene: TRBV6-5
d_gene: TRBD2
abundance: NA
CDR3aa: CASRRLAGSQETQYF
CDR3nt: TGTGCCAGCCGGAGGCTAGCGGGGTCACAAGAGACCCAGTACTTC

j_gene: TRBJ2-1
v_gene: TRBV27
d_gene: TRBD2
abundance: NA
CDR3aa: CASSSGLAGGAYNEQFF
CDR3nt: TGTGCCAGCAGTTCGGGACTAGCGGGAGGGGCTTACAATGAGCAGTTCTTC

j_gene: TRBJ1-6
v_gene: TRBV5-1
d_gene: NA
abundance: NA
CDR3aa: CASASQAVDSPLHF
CDR3nt: TGCGCCAGCGCAAGCCAGGCCGTGGATTCACCCCTCCACTTT

j_gene: TRBJ2-3
v_gene: TRBV6-6
d_gene: TRBD2
abundance: NA
CDR3aa: CASSWTSGTDTQYF
CDR3nt: TGTGCCAGCAGCTGGACTAGCGGCACAGATACGCAGTATTTT

j_gene: TRBJ2-7
v_gene: TRBV19
d_gene: TRBD1
abundance: NA
CDR3aa: CASSIDRTGAEQYF
CDR3nt: TGTGCCAGTAGTATAGACCGGACAGGGGCCGAGCAGTACTTC

j_gene: TRBJ2-3
v_gene: TRBV7-2
d_gene: TRBD2
abundance: NA
CDR3aa: CASSPTLSGSLILDTQYF
CDR3nt: TGTGCCAGCAGCCCGACGCTTAGCGGGAGTCTAATTCTGGATACGCAGTATTTT

j_gene: TRBJ1-1
v_gene: TRBV4-2
d_gene: TRBD1
abundance: NA
CDR3aa: CASSPTGQGTEAFF
CDR3nt: TGTGCCAGCAGCCCCACGGGACAGGGGACTGAAGCTTTCTTT

j_gene: TRBJ2-1
v_gene: TRBV7-6
d_gene: NA
abundance: NA
CDR3aa: CASSPDFRWEQFF
CDR3nt: TGTGCCAGCAGCCCAGACTTCAGATGGGAGCAGTTCTTC

j_gene: TRBJ2-5
v_gene: TRBV6-5
d_gene: TRBD2
abundance: NA
CDR3aa: CASRQAGAYQETQYF
CDR3nt: TGTGCCAGCAGGCAAGCGGGGGCCTACCAAGAGACCCAGTACTTC

j_gene: TRBJ1-4
v_gene: TRBV2
d_gene: TRBD1
abundance: NA
CDR3aa: CASSLMDRGIGEKLFF
CDR3nt: TGTGCCAGCAGCCTCATGGACAGGGGTATCGGTGAAAAACTGTTTTTT

j_gene: TRBJ2-1
v_gene: TRBV27
d_gene: TRBD2
abundance: once
CDR3aa: CASTPIGTSGIYNEQFF
CDR3nt: TGTGCCAGCACCCCCATTGGGACTAGCGGGATTTACAATGAGCAGTTCTTC

j_gene: TRBJ1-3
v_gene: TRBV28
d_gene: NA
abundance: NA
CDR3aa: CASRSRGSPGNTIYF
CDR3nt: TGTGCCAGCAGGTCAAGGGGTTCCCCTGGAAACACCATATATTTT

j_gene: TRBJ1-4
v_gene: TRBV18
d_gene: NA
abundance: NA
CDR3aa: CASSPPNGKAEKLFF
CDR3nt: TGTGCCAGCTCACCACCAAACGGGAAGGCGGAAAAACTGTTTTTT

j_gene: TRBJ2-1
v_gene: TRBV10-2
d_gene: NA
abundance: NA
CDR3aa: CATKRPGLDNNEQFF
CDR3nt: TGCGCCACCAAACGCCCGGGACTGGACAACAATGAGCAGTTCTTC

j_gene: TRBJ2-7
v_gene: TRBV5-1
d_gene: NA
abundance: NA
CDR3aa: CASSLEAGQGEQYF
CDR3nt: TGCGCCAGCAGCTTGGAAGCGGGACAAGGGGAGCAGTACTTC

j_gene: TRBJ1-1
v_gene: TRBV10-3
d_gene: NA
abundance: NA
CDR3aa: CAVGGDGNTEAFF
CDR3nt: TGTGCTGTCGGGGGTGATGGGAACACTGAAGCTTTCTTT